The clone carrying this TCR beta chain appeared a single time. Germline values: CDR1 SGHVS, CDR2 FNYEAQ. V was clipped by 8 bases and J by 5 bases, with 18 bases between them. The CDR3 is 15 residues long. This sample stems from a study of blood T cell repertoires in COVID-19. Sequenced by immunoSEQ multiplex PCR; TCRdb stores in-frame clones only, minus some. The table records some 260,000 clones, approximately 90% of them present only once. The clonotype originates from a man in his forties who had recovered from COVID-19. The gene calls are TRBV7-6 and TRBJ1-4; D gene unclear. Source material: PBMCs or T cells enriched from blood (not recorded which). The CDR3 is CASAVSPLLNEKLFF. As DNA, the CDR3 is TGTGCCAGCGCCGTCAGTCCGTTGCTCAATGAAAAACTGTTTTTT.